This T cell receptor (beta chain) was sequenced during a study of cytomegalovirus exposure and HLA in healthy donors. Findings and limits, study-wide: There were several of the most significant clusters that appeared linked to common viral pathogens in a later analysis. Some 16,000 TCR beta sequences were associated with HLA alleles at 0.05 false discovery rate in a later analysis. A later analysis reportedly found fewer N-insertions in an Asian-associated ancestry cluster than the roughly 670-donor mean.

As for this clone: Its target is unknown.

The study ran its PCR with 60 Vbeta and 13 Jbeta primers. Repertoires were generated with immunoSEQ multiplex PCR, while TCRdb's copy carries only in-frame clones and drops some. This sample has under 200,000 clones, with about 72% found just once. Sequenced: PBMCs. The sequence derives from a middle-aged man in good health and CMV-seropositive.

The CDR3 nucleotides read TGTGCCAGCAGCGTCCGATACACCTACGAGCAGTACTTC. Protein: CASSVRYTYEQYF. V gene TRBV7-2 combines with J gene TRBJ2-7, with D hard to call. Germline V lookup: CDR1 SGHTA, CDR2 FQGNSA. Trimming pared 5 bases from V and 2 bases from J, leaving 10 bases between. The CDR3 length is 13 residues.